The present TCR beta chain was sequenced within a study of T cell responses to AZD1222 COVID-19 vaccine. Study-wide points: The study found Spike-specific TCR breadth and depth rose after two AZD1222 doses.

This table comes from immunoSEQ multiplex PCR, and its TCRdb copy is limited to in-frame clones, with some not included. This sample has about 120,000 clones; roughly 92% occur once, and the top ten carry roughly 2.5%. Germline V lookup: CDR1 MNHEY, CDR2 SVGEGT. J was trimmed by 10 bases and V by 2 bases; bases with no gene match: 10. The CDR3 has 16 amino acids. Details on this clone: What it binds is not known.

This material consisted of peripheral blood, taken 28 days after the second AZD1222 dose. The V and J genes are TRBV6-2 or TRBV6-3 and TRBJ1-6, with 8 nucleotides matching TRBD1. This TCR came from an adult who received the AZD1222 COVID-19 vaccine. The CDR3 DNA reads TGTGCCAGCAGTTACCCCCAGGGGGCCATTCGGTCACCCCTCCACTTT. The encoded protein is CASSYPQGAIRSPLHF.